What follows are 22 T cell receptor beta chains derived from one specimen sequenced in a study of neoadjuvant anti-PD-1 for oral cavity cancer. Time point of the sample: after neoadjuvant nivolumab, at surgical resection. The protocol was immunoSEQ multiplex PCR, while the TCRdb copy is restricted to in-frame clones and leaves out a portion. Here the sample spans roughly 15,000 clones, 35% to 50% being singletons. Sequencing was performed on tumor tissue, taken after nivolumab (anti-PD-1) treatment. The receptor source for this set is a person aged 35-80 years with oral cavity squamous cell carcinoma.

This clone is judged medium-sized. This chain joins TRBV4-1 and TRBJ1-2; D is unclear. The CDR3 is 15 amino acids. The germline gives CDR1 MGHRA, CDR2 YSYEKL. Trimming removed 0 bases from V and 9 bases from J, with 17 bases in between. The CDR3 coding sequence is TGCGCCAGCAGCCAAGAAGGAGGTAGAGGGTCGAGCTACACCTTC. This gives the protein CASSQEGGRGSSYTF.

The DNA for the CDR3 is TGTGCCAGCAGTACCACTAGGGGACAGGGCCCCTATGGCTACACCTTC. The encoded protein is CASSTTRGQGPYGYTF. The chain has TRBV27 and TRBJ1-2; 9 bases are a match to TRBD1. CDR1 and CDR2 from the germline V gene are MNHEY and SMNVEV (reference sequence). This CDR3 is built from 16 residues. V lost 5 bases to trimming and J lost 4 bases; unmatched junction nucleotides: 11.

In this sample, this clone turned up a few times. This chain connects TRBV18 to TRBJ1-2; possibly TRBD1 for D (5 bases). Germline CDR1 KGHSH, CDR2 LQKENI. This CDR3 spans 13 amino acids. Trimming shortened V by 3 bases and J by 7 bases, and 12 bases separated the two germline ends. The chain's CDR3 is CASSPPAGFGYTF. The CDR3 DNA is TGTGCCAGCTCACCCCCGGCAGGGTTTGGCTACACCTTC. Drawing the rest from reference TRBV18 and TRBJ1-2, the complete variable domain is NAGVMQNPRHLVRRRGQEARLRCSPMKGHSHVYWYRQLPEEGLKFMVYLQKENIIDESGMPKERFSAEFPKEGPSILRIQQVVRGDSAAYFCASSPPAGFGYTFGSGTRLTVV.

In its sample, this clone is medium-sized. The gene calls are TRBV5-1 and TRBJ1-5; D remains ambiguous. Germline CDR1 reads SGHRS; CDR2 reads YFSETQ. Trimming cost V 0 bases and J 7 bases, with 11 bases left between them. CDR3 length: 14 amino acids. CDR3 in amino acids: CASSLEEVVQPQHF. CDR3 DNA sequence: TGCGCCAGCAGCTTGGAAGAGGTTGTGCAGCCCCAGCATTTT.

The rearrangement uses TRBV18 and TRBJ1-2, with D perhaps matching TRBD1 (5 bases). Germline assignment: CDR1 KGHSH and CDR2 LQKENI. The length of the CDR3 is 16 residues. V lost 3 bases, J lost 4 bases, and 18 bases lay in between. The DNA of the CDR3 is TGTGCCAGCTCACCGGGCTTGGGGGTAACTGGCTATGGCTACACCTTC. Residues: CASSPGLGVTGYGYTF.

The J gene is TRBJ2-5, the V gene TRBV19; 7 positions agree with TRBD1. The CDR3 totals 14 residues. Germline CDR1 reads LNHDA; CDR2 reads SQIVND (reference sequence). The ends lost 3 bases at V and 2 bases at J; junction bases unmatched: 3. The CDR3 here is CASSMNRGQETQYF. CDR3 nucleotides: TGTGCCAGTAGTATGAACAGGGGTCAAGAGACCCAGTACTTC.

The rearrangement uses TRBV7-8 and TRBJ2-5, with D unresolved. The CDR3 totals 14 residues. Germline V gene data show CDR1 as SGHVS and CDR2 as FQNEAQ. Trimming left V 1 base short and J 4 bases short, with 10 bases between. In DNA form, the CDR3 reads TGTGCCAGCAGCTTAGTGGGCCCAACAGAGACCCAGTACTTC. It encodes CASSLVGPTETQYF.

This clone turned up a few times. V usage is TRBV4-1 and J usage is TRBJ1-1, with 9 bases aligning to TRBD1. After removal of 4 bases from V and 3 bases from J, the junction contained 6 bases not matched to a gene. CDR3 length: 15 residues. Per germline, CDR1 MGHRA and CDR2 YSYEKL. The CDR3 sequence is CASSPWDRADTEAFF. CDR3 DNA sequence: TGCGCCAGCAGCCCTTGGGACAGGGCAGACACTGAAGCTTTCTTT.

The chain has TRBV6-1 and TRBJ1-5, with a weak D call TRBD1 (6 bases). The V gene lost 3 bases and the J gene lost 6 bases, with 12 bases spanning the gap. In germline, CDR1 is MNHNS, CDR2 SASEGT. This CDR3 spans 14 amino acids. The CDR3 sequence: CASSDGAGVQPQHF. CDR3 in DNA: TGTGCCAGCAGTGATGGGGCAGGGGTTCAGCCCCAGCATTTT.

This clone was counted once. The chain uses TRBV5-6 and TRBJ1-2; 7 bases line up with TRBD1. There are 19 residues in the CDR3. The ends lost 4 bases at V and 3 bases at J; junction bases unmatched: 21. Germline V gives CDR1 SGHDT, CDR2 YYEEEE. The DNA of the CDR3 is TGTGCCAGCAGCCCCCCCCGACAGGGACCTGGGGAAAGAGACTATGGCTACACCTTC. This gives the protein CASSPPRQGPGERDYGYTF.

This clone occurred a few times. This chain joins TRBV19 and TRBJ1-3; D uncertain. CDR3 length equals 15 residues. The germline V gene has CDR1 LNHDA and CDR2 SQIVND (reference sequence). The V end was cut by 1 base, the J end by 2 bases, with 9 bases between. The CDR3 reads CASSIASEAGNTIYF. The CDR3 DNA reads as TGTGCCAGTAGTATAGCGTCCGAGGCTGGAAACACCATATATTTT.

The gene calls are TRBV2 and TRBJ1-5; a weak D match, TRBD1 (5 bases). V was pared by 3 bases and J by 4 bases, with 10 bases between. Looked up from germline, CDR1 is SNHLY and CDR2 is FYNNEI. This CDR3 has 14 amino acids. The CDR3, as DNA: TGTGCCAGCAGTGAGCAGGGACCAAATCAGCCCCAGCATTTT. Translating it yields CASSEQGPNQPQHF.

This rearrangement joins TRBV27 to TRBJ2-5, with a tentative D call TRBD2 (6 bases). V was trimmed by 3 bases and J by 0 bases, leaving 14 bases between them. This CDR3 spans 16 amino acids. Germline V lookup: CDR1 MNHEY, CDR2 SMNVEV (reference sequence). The CDR3 region is CASSFVGGSYQETQYF. CDR3 DNA: TGTGCCAGCAGTTTCGTCGGGGGTTCGTACCAAGAGACCCAGTACTTC.

This clone was found a few times. J is TRBJ2-3 and V is TRBV19, with D perhaps matching TRBD1 (5 bases). Germline-derived CDR1 and CDR2 are LNHDA and SQIVND (reference sequence). The length of the CDR3 is 12 residues. V was shortened by 5 bases and J by 7 bases, with 10 bases between the two germline ends. The CDR3 DNA reads as TGTGCCAGTAGTCAGACAGTGAATACGCAGTATTTT. This codes for CASSQTVNTQYF. Using reference TRBV19 and TRBJ2-3 for the parts outside the CDR3, the full variable domain is DGGITQSPKYLFRKEGQNVTLSCEQNLNHDAMYWYRQDPGQGLRLIYYSQIVNDFQKGDIAEGYSVSREKKESFPLTVTSAQKNPTAFYLCASSQTVNTQYFGPGTRLTVL.

A single count supports this clone. The genes are TRBV27 and TRBJ2-7; a weak D match, TRBD1 (6 bases). This CDR3 is 14 amino acids long. The germline gives CDR1 MNHEY, CDR2 SMNVEV (reference sequence). The V end was cut by 5 bases, the J end by 4 bases, with 15 bases between. The CDR3: CASSPTGSGYEQYF. CDR3 sequence (DNA): TGTGCCAGCAGTCCTACAGGGTCTGGGTACGAGCAGTACTTC.

This clone turned up a few times. V gene TRBV12-5 combines with J gene TRBJ2-7; 9 bases map to TRBD1. The germline V gene has CDR1 LGHNT and CDR2 FRNRAP. J lost 4 bases, V lost 1 base, and 5 bases had no gene match. This CDR3 contains 15 residues. CDR3 DNA: TGTGCTAGTGGTTTGGCCTATGACAGGGGGTACGAGCAGTACTTC. Its protein is CASGLAYDRGYEQYF. Together with reference TRBV12-5 and TRBJ2-7, the CDR3 gives the full variable domain: DARVTQTPRHKVTEMGQEVTMRCQPILGHNTVFWYRQTMMQGLELLAYFRNRAPLDDSGMPKDRFSAEMPDATLATLKIQPSEPRDSAVYFCASGLAYDRGYEQYFGPGTRLTVT.

The chain uses TRBV2 and TRBJ2-7; TRBD2 matches at 9 bases. J lost 7 bases, V lost 8 bases, and 12 bases had no gene match. CDR1 is SNHLY and CDR2 is FYNNEI in the germline V gene. The CDR3 sequence is 14 residues long. The CDR3, as DNA: TGTGCCAGCGATACCCTAGCGGGGTCGGGGGAGCAGTACTTC. Protein product: CASDTLAGSGEQYF.

This clone was seen a handful of times. This sequence joins TRBV10-2 and TRBJ2-5, with D unclear. Germline CDR1 reads WSHSY; CDR2 reads SAAADI. Trimming took 3 bases from V and 2 from J, leaving 4 bases between them. The CDR3 runs to 12 residues. CDR3 loop: CASSEPQETQYF. The CDR3 DNA is TGCGCCAGCAGTGAACCACAAGAGACCCAGTACTTC.

Only a few counts were recorded for this clone. V is TRBV11-2 and J is TRBJ1-6; the D gene is possibly TRBD1 (6 bases). From germline, CDR1 is SGHAT and CDR2 FQNNGV. The length of the CDR3 is 17 residues. V was clipped by 1 base and J by 6 bases, with 16 bases between them. CDR3 in amino acids: CASSLGGDRFSNSPLHF. DNA of the CDR3: TGTGCCAGCAGCTTAGGTGGCGACAGGTTTTCTAATTCACCCCTCCACTTT.

This clone was seen more than once but under ten times. V is TRBV4-1 and J is TRBJ2-1; 9 bases line up with TRBD1. The CDR3 is made up of 16 amino acids. The V gene end was trimmed by 2 bases and the J gene end by 2 bases; junction bases not matched to a gene: 4. In germline, CDR1 is MGHRA, CDR2 YSYEKL. CDR3 nucleotide sequence: TGCGCCAGCAGCCAACCGGGACAGGGACCCTACAATGAGCAGTTCTTC. Its protein is CASSQPGQGPYNEQFF.

This sequence joins TRBV7-7 and TRBJ2-3, with 8 bases aligning to TRBD2. Per germline, CDR1 SSHAT and CDR2 FNYEAQ (reference sequence). Trimming removed 5 bases from V and 0 bases from J; junction bases left unmatched: 7. The length of the CDR3 is 16 residues. The CDR3 is CASSPTGGGSTDTQYF. The CDR3 DNA follows: TGTGCCAGCAGCCCTACCGGGGGGGGTAGCACAGATACGCAGTATTTT.

The CDR3 region is CASSQASGQPQHF. CDR3 nucleotide sequence: TGTGCCAGCTCACAAGCGTCCGGTCAGCCCCAGCATTTT. V is TRBV18 and J is TRBJ1-5, with D unresolved. This CDR3 has 13 amino acids. Germline V lookup: CDR1 KGHSH, CDR2 LQKENI. V lost 4 bases and J lost 6, with 10 bases in between.